These T cell receptor beta chains were read from a single sample in a study of Ad26.COV2.S vaccination and SARS-CoV-2 variants. Repertoires were generated with immunoSEQ multiplex PCR, while TCRdb's copy carries only in-frame clones and drops some. The sample lists 300,000 to 450,000 clones, roughly 94% occurring once. The sequenced sample was peripheral blood, obtained after recovery from COVID-19. All receptors derive from a human donor who had recovered from COVID-19. CDR3s include the opening cysteine and the closing phenylalanine or tryptophan. The order of the fields is J gene, V gene, CDR3 protein.

>TRBJ2-7|TRBV19
CASSPRTGERGFTYEQYF
>TRBJ2-1|TRBV18
CASSTGLNEQFF
>TRBJ2-1|TRBV7-2
CASSSLRDWRNNEQFF
>TRBJ2-4|TRBV9
CASSGSRAKNIQYF
>TRBJ2-7|TRBV19
CASSPPTGRRSSYEQYF
>TRBJ2-3|TRBV20-1
CSASSLAGNTDTQYF
>TRBJ2-3|TRBV19
CATSGHSTDTQYF
>TRBJ2-1|TRBV24-1
CATSDGAYNEQFF
>TRBJ2-1|TRBV11-3
CASSLAPSGGANEQFF
>TRBJ2-1|TRBV5-4
CASSPRPAGAQNEQFF
>TRBJ1-1|TRBV9
CASSVGSGGRTEAFF
>TRBJ2-3|TRBV7-9
CASSLQERTDTQYF
>TRBJ1-5|TRBV19
CASSAGTGGIGSNQPQHF
>TRBJ1-1|TRBV27
CASRPLGGTEAFF
>TRBJ1-5|TRBV9
CASSASDLRNQPQHF
>TRBJ2-5|TRBV4-1
CASSRGGFGETQYF
>TRBJ1-1|TRBV19
CAGRQVQFAEAFF
>TRBJ2-5|TRBV7-2
CASSIQGLAGETQYF
>TRBJ1-2|TRBV5-6
CASSWDREGYTF
>TRBJ1-6|TRBV27
CASSPQGPSPLHF
>TRBJ1-2|TRBV3-1/TRBV3-2
CASSQDTRGGGYTF
>TRBJ2-3|TRBV4-2
CASSQEWPSGPADTQYF
>TRBJ1-2|TRBV6-2/TRBV6-3
CASSLNDGGGGYGYTF
>TRBJ1-3|TRBV10-3
CAISESQGENTIYF
>TRBJ2-7|TRBV5-1
CASSLGGWGQVVSYEQYF
>TRBJ2-5|TRBV18
CASSPSQETQYF
>TRBJ2-3|TRBV10-1
CASQRDFSTDTQYF
>TRBJ2-2|TRBV19
CASRDSGGKNTGELFF
>TRBJ2-7|TRBV5-1
CASSLDRRGEQYF
>TRBJ2-2|TRBV5-6
CASSLLVGAGELFF
>TRBJ1-1|TRBV6-5
CASSPNRDTEAFF
>TRBJ2-2|TRBV2
CASTHLPGELFF
>TRBJ1-3|TRBV7-9
CASSPDRRNTIYF
>TRBJ1-6|TRBV27
CASRSSYNSPLHF
>TRBJ2-3|TRBV27
CASSFLVAGTNTDTQYF
>TRBJ2-5|TRBV5-5
CASSFISAGLETQYF
>TRBJ2-7|TRBV20-1
CSGSLVHEQYF
>TRBJ2-2|TRBV7-2
CASSLDGGAGELFF
>TRBJ1-2|TRBV7-8
CASNSPTGAGSGGYTF
>TRBJ1-6|TRBV2
CASQWGRNNSPLHF
>TRBJ1-1|TRBV18
CASSPAGGAGMNTEAFF
>TRBJ1-1|TRBV27
CASSSYFTGGMNTEAFF
>TRBJ2-7|TRBV6-2/TRBV6-3
CASSFGTGPFREQYF
>TRBJ2-7|TRBV5-6
CASRPKEGLAGYYEQYF
>TRBJ1-1|TRBV9
CASSVRPLQGSNTEAFF
>TRBJ1-1|TRBV6-5
CASSSPSGTVNTEAFF
>TRBJ1-2|TRBV4-2
CASSQEAEGLGNGYTF
>TRBJ1-1|TRBV5-1
CASSLNGLNTEAFF
>TRBJ2-2|TRBV10-1
CASSESTGELFF
>TRBJ1-5|TRBV10-3
CAISESSQLHFLSNQPQHF
>TRBJ2-7|TRBV4-1
CASSQDGGQAISYEQYF
>TRBJ1-1|TRBV5-6
CASSFGTRNTEAFF
>TRBJ2-7|TRBV5-8
CASRRTGSSYEQYF
>TRBJ2-3|TRBV10-1
CASSESMGTGGVFDTQYF
>TRBJ2-1|TRBV13
CASSLVKLAGGNEQFF
>TRBJ2-2|TRBV4-3
CASSQIGRASGELFF
>TRBJ2-5|TRBV4-2
CASSQEAASGGQYQETQYF
>TRBJ2-1|TRBV5-1
CASSPEQGRDEQFF
>TRBJ1-2|TRBV5-1
CASTAAFGTGYGYTF